The clone carrying this T cell receptor beta chain came up a few times. The CDR3 has 22 amino acids. The data derive from a study of blood T cell repertoires in COVID-19. For the study at large: Sample material is recorded as cDNA or gDNA derived from T cells, B-cell-depleted T cells, or PBMCs.

Sequencing was performed with immunoSEQ multiplex PCR; in TCRdb, only in-frame clones are kept and a portion is missing. The sample carries approximately 160,000 clones, around 81% recorded once. Sequencing was done on a sample of peripheral blood. This sequence originates from a man aged 70-80 years who had recovered from COVID-19. This chain uses TRBV21-1 with TRBJ1-4. TRBV21-1 has pseudogene status. The CDR3 region is CASSKDVLGRHQLPATNEKLFF. The CDR3, as DNA: TGTGCCAGCAGCAAAGATGTATTAGGGAGACACCAATTACCCGCAACTAATGAAAAACTGTTTTTT.